This record covers a single T cell receptor (beta chain). Germline trimming cut 1 base from V and 5 bases from J; bases unmatched to any gene: 5. Germline V gene sequence: CDR1 SQVTM, CDR2 ANQGSEA. This CDR3 comprises 15 residues. MiXCR, applied by TCRdb to the 5' RACE reads, yields one record per CDR3 protein. The sample holds hundreds of thousands of distinct CDR3 sequences, roughly 18% seen once. The data were obtained in a study of T-cell memory formation after mild COVID-19. The sequenced material came from PBMCs or a T cell subset sorted from them (not recorded which). The chain carries TRBV29-1 and TRBJ2-3; TRBD2 aligns across 11 bases. The receptor was derived from an adult woman who had mild COVID-19 (a few samples of this study predate the infection). Cell type and time point are not known. CDR3 sequence (DNA): TGCAGCGTTGAAGCGACTAGCGGGGTTGGAGATACGCAGTATTTT. Encoded protein: CSVEATSGVGDTQYF.